The 27 T cell receptor beta chains given below trace back to one sample, sequenced in a study of regulatory T cells in long-lasting Graves disease. The time point: newly diagnosed GD, antithyroid drugs for less than 3 months. PBMC-extracted RNA yielded the TCR library. Combining iRepertoire HTBI primers with Arm-PCR of CDR3 regions, the authors built TCR beta libraries. In TCRdb, the multiplex PCR reads were re-called with MiXCR into one record per CDR3 protein. The sample consists of about 470,000 distinct CDR3 sequences, about 15% of them appearing once. The data also belong to a second study, concerning T cells in Graves' hyperthyroidism and ophthalmopathy.

The sample consisted of peripheral blood mononuclear cells (PBMCs), taken at new diagnosis, from a patient treated with antithyroid drugs. These receptors all come from a woman in her 30s with Graves disease.

The rearrangement uses TRBV7-7 and TRBJ2-1, with 10 bases fitting TRBD2. Germline assignment: CDR1 SSHAT and CDR2 FNYEAQ (reference sequence). This CDR3 has 16 residues. V lost 5 bases to trimming and J lost 9 bases; unmatched junction nucleotides: 13. The CDR3 sequence is CASSPTKREGRGEQFF. The DNA of the CDR3 is TGTGCCAGCAGCCCAACCAAGCGGGAGGGCCGGGGTGAGCAGTTCTTC.

The sample holds many counts of this clonotype. The chain combines TRBV7-2 with TRBJ2-1, with TRBD2 identical over 12 bases. The germline CDR1 and CDR2 sequences are SGHTA and FQGNSA. V trimming: 3 bases; J trimming: 10 bases; junction bases outside the gene matches: 1. The CDR3 has 13 residues. The CDR3, as DNA: TGTGCCAGCAGCTTTGGACTAGCGGGAGAGCAGTTCTTC. Translated: CASSFGLAGEQFF.

This clonotype was seen repeatedly, ten times or more. The V gene is TRBV15, the J gene TRBJ2-3; TRBD2 matches 9 bases. The CDR3 covers 16 residues. The germline CDR1 and CDR2 sequences are LNHNV and YYDKDF (reference sequence). Germline trimming cut 0 bases from V and 6 bases from J; bases unmatched to any gene: 7. CDR3 in DNA: TGTGCCACCAGCAGAGAACCCACTAGCGGGTCTGATACGCAGTATTTT. It specifies CATSREPTSGSDTQYF.

This clonotype has a count of ten or more. CDR3 region: CASSSRRLTGTLNEQFF. The CDR3 DNA sequence: TGTGCCAGCAGCTCGAGACGCCTTACAGGGACCCTCAATGAGCAGTTCTTC. The chain combines TRBV7-9 with TRBJ2-1; maybe TRBD1 (6 bases). Trimming took off 4 bases at V and 6 bases at J, with 22 bases between the two ends. CDR3 length: 17 residues. The germline CDR1 and CDR2 sequences are SEHNR and FQNEAQ (reference sequence).

The sample holds many counts of this clonotype. This chain connects TRBV12-3 or TRBV12-4 to TRBJ2-3; no firm D call. This CDR3 region has 15 residues. V dropped 7 bases and J dropped 0 bases, with 14 bases sitting between them. The CDR3 DNA reads TGTGCCAGCATTGGAGATTTGTCTAGCACAGATACGCAGTATTTT. Its protein product is CASIGDLSSTDTQYF.

The genes are TRBV6-5 and TRBJ2-1, with 8 nucleotides matching TRBD2. V dropped 2 bases and J dropped 9; count of bases not matched to a gene: 0. The CDR3 is 12 residues long. The germline V gene encodes CDR1 MNHEY and CDR2 SVGAGI. The CDR3 sequence is CASSYAGGEQFF. For the CDR3, the DNA is TGTGCCAGCAGTTACGCGGGGGGTGAGCAGTTCTTC.

This clonotype was recorded at least ten times. The rearrangement joins TRBV2 to TRBJ1-5, with D unresolved. Trimming took off 4 bases at V and 6 bases at J, with 13 bases between the two ends. Looked up from germline, CDR1 is SNHLY and CDR2 is FYNNEI. The CDR3 runs to 14 residues. The CDR3 DNA is TGTGCCAGCAGTGCCGGGTTAGGGAGTCAGCCCCAGCATTTT. Its protein product is CASSAGLGSQPQHF.

This clonotype was detected many times. The rearrangement joins TRBV6-5 to TRBJ2-5; 7 bases match TRBD2. In germline, CDR1 is MNHEY, CDR2 SVGAGI. V was clipped by 0 bases and J by 1 base; unmatched bases: 8. There are 17 residues in the CDR3. CDR3 coding DNA: TGTGCCAGCAGTTACTCGCGGCTAGCGGTACTCCAAGAGACCCAGTACTTC. The encoded protein is CASSYSRLAVLQETQYF.

This clonotype occurred many times. A junction boundary mismatches the germline segment, possibly from a read error. The chain couples TRBV12-3 or TRBV12-4 to TRBJ1-1; no definite D call. The CDR3 sequence is 13 residues long. The CDR3 DNA sequence: TGTGCCAGCAGTCCGCAGGTGCGCACTGAAACTTTCTTT. Protein: CASSPQVRTETFF.

CDR3 DNA sequence: TGTGCTAGTGGCAGGGAGCTTGAGCAGTTCTTC. This translates into CASGRELEQFF. This sequence joins TRBV12-5 and TRBJ2-1; D assignment may be TRBD1 or TRBD2 (5 bases each). Per the germline V gene, CDR1 is LGHNT and CDR2 is FRNRAP. The CDR3 is 11 residues long. The V end lost 6 bases, the J end lost 9 bases, and 9 bases lay between the germline ends.

The chain combines TRBV12-3 or TRBV12-4 with TRBJ1-2; D call uncertain. The CDR3 sequence is 13 residues long. V shed 7 bases and J shed 2 bases, with 11 bases lying between them. The CDR3 spells CASIGWRNYGYTF. DNA for the CDR3: TGTGCCAGCATCGGGTGGAGGAACTATGGCTACACCTTC.

The chain uses TRBV20-1 and TRBJ2-1; D unresolved. The CDR3 is 14 residues long. The germline V and J ends were trimmed by 6 bases and 6 bases, with 18 bases remaining between them. The germline V gene encodes CDR1 DFQATT and CDR2 SNEGSKA (reference sequence). The chain's CDR3 is CSATTVGSGNEQFF. DNA of the CDR3: TGCAGTGCAACTACAGTGGGCAGTGGCAATGAGCAGTTCTTC.

This clonotype showed up many times. The CDR3 region has the DNA TGTGCCAGCAGCGCTGGGACTAGCGGGAGGGCCACAGATACGCAGTATTTT. It encodes CASSAGTSGRATDTQYF. The rearrangement uses TRBV13 and TRBJ2-3, with TRBD2 identical over 16 bases. CDR1 PRHDT and CDR2 FYEKMQ come from the germline V gene (reference sequence). The V segment lost 5 bases and the J segment 2 bases; nucleotides outside the gene matches: 4. The length of the CDR3 is 17 residues.

Remarks on this clonotype: With a much larger clone just one base away, this may be a read error. The rearrangement joins TRBV2 to TRBJ1-6; D ambiguous. V gave up 6 bases and J gave up 6 bases, with 12 bases separating them. The CDR3 consists of 14 residues. The V gene's germline CDR1 is SNHLY and CDR2 FYNNEI. The CDR3 loop reads CASRGDGINSPLHF. The DNA of the CDR3 is TGTGCCAGCAGGGGAGACGGGATTAATTCACCCCTCCACTTT.

Ten or more counts support this clonotype. J is TRBJ2-3 and V is TRBV5-8; D is possibly TRBD2 (6 bases). The germline CDR1 and CDR2 sequences are SGHTS and YDEGEE. Between the trimmed V and J ends, which lost 0 bases and 7 bases, there was a span of 12 bases. The CDR3 runs 14 residues. The CDR3, as DNA: TGTGCCAGCAGCTTGGGGACGCGCGGGAATACGCAGTATTTT. Translating gives CASSLGTRGNTQYF.

This clonotype was seen only a few times. V and J are TRBV25-1 and TRBJ2-5; D remains unclear. The germline CDR1 and CDR2 sequences are MGHDK and SYGVNS. The CDR3 sequence is 13 residues long. V was trimmed by 4 bases and J by 0 bases, leaving 6 bases between them. This chain's CDR3 is CASSGRHQETQYF. The CDR3 nucleotides read TGTGCCAGCAGTGGGCGACACCAAGAGACCCAGTACTTC.

This clonotype has ten or more counts. The V and J genes are TRBV2 and TRBJ2-7; 11 bases match TRBD2. The CDR3 spans 15 residues. Germline CDR1 SNHLY, CDR2 FYNNEI. V was pared by 6 bases and J by 5 bases, with 9 bases of the junction left unmatched. CDR3 residues: CASRPKTSGKDEQYF. Here the CDR3 DNA reads TGTGCCAGCAGGCCTAAGACTAGCGGGAAGGACGAGCAGTACTTC.

The chain uses TRBV19 and TRBJ2-5, with 9 bases fitting TRBD2. The V gene end was trimmed by 3 bases and the J gene end by 3 bases; junction bases not matched to a gene: 5. CDR3 length: 15 amino acids. The germline gives CDR1 LNHDA, CDR2 SQIVND (reference sequence). CDR3: CASSISGSSEETQYF. DNA of the CDR3: TGTGCCAGTAGTATTAGCGGGAGCTCGGAAGAGACCCAGTACTTC.

This chain connects TRBV29-1 to TRBJ2-7; 8 bases agree with TRBD1. The germline V gene has CDR1 SQVTM and CDR2 ANQGSEA. V shed 6 bases and J 3 bases; nucleotides not matched to a gene: 7. This CDR3 contains 13 residues. CDR3 protein: CSVIQGVNYEQYF. The CDR3 nucleotides are TGCAGCGTAATACAGGGGGTGAACTACGAGCAGTACTTC.

This chain's CDR3 is CASSPRTGLPGTEAFF. Written as DNA, the CDR3 is TGTGCCAGCAGCCCTCGGACAGGGTTACCAGGCACTGAAGCTTTCTTT. V usage is TRBV14 and J usage is TRBJ1-1, with 8 bases aligning to TRBD1. The ends lost 4 bases at V and 4 bases at J; junction bases unmatched: 11. There are 16 residues in the CDR3. Germline V gives CDR1 SGHDN, CDR2 FVKESK.

This clonotype was seen a handful of times. V gene TRBV6-1 combines with J gene TRBJ2-1; D could derive from TRBD1 or TRBD2 (5 bases each). Looked up from germline, CDR1 is MNHNS and CDR2 is SASEGT. CDR3 length equals 15 residues. Trimming cost V 6 bases and J 3 bases, with 15 bases left between them. CDR3 sequence: CASSLRDPLYNEQFF. The CDR3 DNA reads as TGTGCCAGCAGCCTCCGGGACCCCCTCTACAATGAGCAGTTCTTC.

Only a few counts were recorded for this clonotype. The V and J genes are TRBV19 and TRBJ2-3, with D perhaps matching TRBD2 (6 bases). Trimming removed 3 bases from V and 6 bases from J, with 19 bases in between. This CDR3 spans 16 amino acids. Germline V gene sequence: CDR1 LNHDA, CDR2 SQIVND (reference sequence). The CDR3 protein is CASSIGDWSSFDTQYF. DNA of the CDR3: TGTGCCAGTAGTATCGGGGACTGGTCTTCGTTCGATACGCAGTATTTT.

This clonotype was seen more than once but under ten times. The chain combines TRBV19 with TRBJ1-1; TRBD1 is a possible D gene (6 bases). Between the trimmed V and J ends, which lost 5 bases and 4 bases, there was a span of 17 bases. Looked up from germline, CDR1 is LNHDA and CDR2 is SQIVND (reference sequence). The CDR3 consists of 15 residues. The CDR3 sequence is CASSVTGSFGTEAFF. In DNA, the CDR3 is TGTGCCAGTAGTGTAACAGGGAGTTTCGGCACTGAAGCTTTCTTT.

This clonotype has more than one count but fewer than ten. The CDR3 DNA is TGTGCCAGTAACGTGGGGGGCGGGACTGAAGCTTTCTTT. Translating gives CASNVGGGTEAFF. The V call is TRBV19, the J call TRBJ1-1; D possibly corresponds to TRBD1 (6 bases). Per germline, CDR1 LNHDA and CDR2 SQIVND (reference sequence). The CDR3 totals 13 residues. Trimming pared 7 bases from V and 5 bases from J, leaving 14 bases between.

The rearrangement joins TRBV5-4 to TRBJ2-5, with TRBD2 matching over 7 bases. Germline CDR1 reads SGHNT; CDR2 reads YYREEE (reference sequence). Losses at the gene ends were 0 bases for V and 4 bases for J; bases not matched to a gene: 18. The CDR3 consists of 19 residues. CDR3 coding DNA: TGTGCCAGCAGCTTGGGGGAGGGGTCGTTAGCGGCGGTAGGAGAGACCCAGTACTTC. Residues: CASSLGEGSLAAVGETQYF.

This clonotype was counted many times. The J gene is TRBJ2-5, the V gene TRBV7-9; 11 bases map to TRBD1. This CDR3 is 15 amino acids long. Per germline, CDR1 SEHNR and CDR2 FQNEAQ (reference sequence). The trim removed 4 bases at V and 5 bases at J, leaving 6 bases unmatched. The CDR3 DNA reads TGTGCCAGCAGCTACCGGACAGGGGGCCTCGAGACCCAGTACTTC. Its protein product is CASSYRTGGLETQYF.

The chain employs TRBV10-2 and TRBJ2-5; D remains ambiguous. The CDR3 has 12 amino acids. Germline CDR1 reads WSHSY; CDR2 reads SAAADI. V dropped 3 bases and J dropped 9 bases, with 11 bases sitting between them. In DNA, the CDR3 is TGCGCCAGCAGTGAATCTAATTTGGCCCAGTACTTC. It is translated as CASSESNLAQYF.